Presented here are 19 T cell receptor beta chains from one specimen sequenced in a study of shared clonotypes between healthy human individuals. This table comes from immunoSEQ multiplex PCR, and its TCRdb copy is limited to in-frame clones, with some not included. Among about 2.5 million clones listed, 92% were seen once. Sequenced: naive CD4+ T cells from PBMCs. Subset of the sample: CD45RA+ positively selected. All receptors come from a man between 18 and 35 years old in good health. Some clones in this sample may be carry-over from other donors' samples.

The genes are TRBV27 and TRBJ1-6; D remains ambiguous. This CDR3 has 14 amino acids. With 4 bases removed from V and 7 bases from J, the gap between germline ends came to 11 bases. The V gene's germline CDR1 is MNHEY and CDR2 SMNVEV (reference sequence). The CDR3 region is CASSYRQRNSPLHF. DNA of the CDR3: TGTGCCAGCAGTTATAGGCAGCGCAATTCACCCCTCCACTTT.

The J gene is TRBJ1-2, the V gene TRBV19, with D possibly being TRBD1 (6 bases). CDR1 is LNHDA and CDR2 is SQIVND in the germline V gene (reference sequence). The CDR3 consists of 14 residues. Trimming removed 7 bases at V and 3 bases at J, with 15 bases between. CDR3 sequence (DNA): TGTGCCAGTATCCCCCGACACAGGGACTATGGCTACACCTTC. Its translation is CASIPRHRDYGYTF.

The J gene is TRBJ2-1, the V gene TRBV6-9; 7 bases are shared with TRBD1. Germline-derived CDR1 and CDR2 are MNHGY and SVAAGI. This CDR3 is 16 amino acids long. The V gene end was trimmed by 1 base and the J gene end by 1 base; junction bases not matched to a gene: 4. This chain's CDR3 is CASSYYPGGSYNEQFF. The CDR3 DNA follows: TGTGCCAGCAGTTATTACCCAGGGGGATCCTACAATGAGCAGTTCTTC.

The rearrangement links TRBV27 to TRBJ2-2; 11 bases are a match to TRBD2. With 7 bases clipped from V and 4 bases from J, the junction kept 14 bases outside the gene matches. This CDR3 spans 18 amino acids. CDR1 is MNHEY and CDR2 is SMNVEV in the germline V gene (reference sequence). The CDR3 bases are TGTGCCAGCACCGGCTGGGCTAGCGGGAGGTCAAGCACCGGGGAGCTGTTTTTT. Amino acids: CASTGWASGRSSTGELFF.

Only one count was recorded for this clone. CDR3 sequence reads: CASSLGRASGSGEQYF. CDR3 coding DNA: TGTGCCAGCAGCTTAGGGCGCGCTAGCGGGAGTGGAGAGCAGTACTTC. The chain links TRBV7-2 to TRBJ2-7; 10 bases map to TRBD2. The V segment lost 1 base and the J segment 7 bases; nucleotides outside the gene matches: 10. The CDR3 runs to 16 residues. Per germline, CDR1 SGHTA and CDR2 FQGNSA.

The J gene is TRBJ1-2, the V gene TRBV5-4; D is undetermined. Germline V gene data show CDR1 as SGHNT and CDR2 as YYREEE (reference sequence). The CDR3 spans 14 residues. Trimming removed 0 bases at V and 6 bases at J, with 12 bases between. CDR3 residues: CASSLAWRADGYTF. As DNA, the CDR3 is TGTGCCAGCAGCTTGGCCTGGAGGGCCGATGGCTACACCTTC.

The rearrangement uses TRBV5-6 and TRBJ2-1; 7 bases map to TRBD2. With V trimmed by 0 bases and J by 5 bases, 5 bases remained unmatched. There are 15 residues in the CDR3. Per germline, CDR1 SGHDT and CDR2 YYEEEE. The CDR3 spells CASSLGGGPHNEQFF. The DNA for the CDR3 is TGTGCCAGCAGCTTGGGGGGAGGGCCCCACAATGAGCAGTTCTTC. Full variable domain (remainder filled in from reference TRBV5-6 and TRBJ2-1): DAGVTQSPTHLIKTRGQQVTLRCSPKSGHDTVSWYQQALGQGPQFIFQYYEEEERQRGNFPDRFSGHQFPNYSSELNVNALLLGDSALYLCASSLGGGPHNEQFFGPGTRLTVL.

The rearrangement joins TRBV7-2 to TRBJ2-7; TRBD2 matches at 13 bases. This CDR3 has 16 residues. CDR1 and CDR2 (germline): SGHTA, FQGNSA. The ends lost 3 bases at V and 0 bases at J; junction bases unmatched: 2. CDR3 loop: CASSFRTSGSSYEQYF. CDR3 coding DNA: TGTGCCAGCAGCTTTAGGACTAGCGGGAGCTCCTACGAGCAGTACTTC.

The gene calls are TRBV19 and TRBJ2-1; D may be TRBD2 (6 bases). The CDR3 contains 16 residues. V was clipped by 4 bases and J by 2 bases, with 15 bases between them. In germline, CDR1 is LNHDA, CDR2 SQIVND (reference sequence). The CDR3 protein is CASSTTPRRAYNEQFF. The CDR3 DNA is TGTGCCAGTAGTACTACCCCGCGGAGGGCCTACAATGAGCAGTTCTTC. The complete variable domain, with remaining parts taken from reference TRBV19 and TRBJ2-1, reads DGGITQSPKYLFRKEGQNVTLSCEQNLNHDAMYWYRQDPGQGLRLIYYSQIVNDFQKGDIAEGYSVSREKKESFPLTVTSAQKNPTAFYLCASSTTPRRAYNEQFFGPGTRLTVL.

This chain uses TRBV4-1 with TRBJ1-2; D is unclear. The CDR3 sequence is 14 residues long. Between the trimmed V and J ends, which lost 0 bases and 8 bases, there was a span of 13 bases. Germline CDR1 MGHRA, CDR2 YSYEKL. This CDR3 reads CASSQELAVAGYTF. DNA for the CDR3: TGCGCCAGCAGCCAAGAATTGGCAGTGGCGGGCTACACCTTC.

This CDR3 is CASRQGQGLYEQYF. DNA of the CDR3: TGTGCCAGCCGCCAGGGACAGGGATTGTACGAGCAGTACTTC. The chain links TRBV19 to TRBJ2-7, with 9 nucleotides matching TRBD1. This CDR3 is 14 amino acids long. The V gene end was trimmed by 9 bases and the J gene end by 4 bases; junction bases not matched to a gene: 10. The V gene's germline CDR1 is LNHDA and CDR2 SQIVND (reference sequence).

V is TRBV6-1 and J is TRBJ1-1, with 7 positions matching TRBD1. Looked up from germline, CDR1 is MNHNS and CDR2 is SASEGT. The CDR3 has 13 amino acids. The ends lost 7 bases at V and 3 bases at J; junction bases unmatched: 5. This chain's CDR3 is CASIVRGDTEAFF. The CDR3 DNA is TGTGCCAGCATTGTCAGGGGGGACACTGAAGCTTTCTTT.

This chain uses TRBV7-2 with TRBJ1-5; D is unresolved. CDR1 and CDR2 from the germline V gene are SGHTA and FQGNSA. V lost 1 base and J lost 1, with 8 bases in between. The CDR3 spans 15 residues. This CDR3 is CASSLDGNSNQPQHF. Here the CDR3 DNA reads TGTGCCAGCAGCTTAGATGGGAACAGCAATCAGCCCCAGCATTTT.

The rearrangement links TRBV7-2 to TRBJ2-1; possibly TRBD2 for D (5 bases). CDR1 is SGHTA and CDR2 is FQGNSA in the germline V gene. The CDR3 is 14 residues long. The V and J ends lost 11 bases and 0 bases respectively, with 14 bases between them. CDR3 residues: CAGRVARSYNEQFF. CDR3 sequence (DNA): TGTGCCGGAAGGGTAGCGCGCTCCTACAATGAGCAGTTCTTC.

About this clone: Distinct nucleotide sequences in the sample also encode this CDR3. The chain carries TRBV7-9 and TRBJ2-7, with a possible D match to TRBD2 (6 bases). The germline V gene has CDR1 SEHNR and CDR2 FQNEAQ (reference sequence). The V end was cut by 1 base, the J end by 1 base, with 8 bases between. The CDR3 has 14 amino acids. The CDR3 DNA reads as TGTGCCAGCAGCTTAGGGGGAGGATCCTACGAGCAGTACTTC. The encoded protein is CASSLGGGSYEQYF.

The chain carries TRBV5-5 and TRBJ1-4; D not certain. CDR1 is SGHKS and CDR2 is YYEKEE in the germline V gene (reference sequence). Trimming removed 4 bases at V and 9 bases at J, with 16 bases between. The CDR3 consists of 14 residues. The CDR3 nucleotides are TGTGCCAGCAGCAGGGATTCTGAACCACAAAAACTGTTTTTT. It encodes CASSRDSEPQKLFF.

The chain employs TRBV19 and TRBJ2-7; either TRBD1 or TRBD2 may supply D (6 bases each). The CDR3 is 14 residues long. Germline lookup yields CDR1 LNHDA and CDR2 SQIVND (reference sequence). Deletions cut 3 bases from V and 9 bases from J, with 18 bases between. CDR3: CASSIRGGGRVQYF. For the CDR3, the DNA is TGTGCCAGTAGTATTCGAGGGGGAGGACGGGTGCAGTACTTC. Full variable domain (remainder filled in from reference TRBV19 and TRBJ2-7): DGGITQSPKYLFRKEGQNVTLSCEQNLNHDAMYWYRQDPGQGLRLIYYSQIVNDFQKGDIAEGYSVSREKKESFPLTVTSAQKNPTAFYLCASSIRGGGRVQYFGPGTRLTVT.

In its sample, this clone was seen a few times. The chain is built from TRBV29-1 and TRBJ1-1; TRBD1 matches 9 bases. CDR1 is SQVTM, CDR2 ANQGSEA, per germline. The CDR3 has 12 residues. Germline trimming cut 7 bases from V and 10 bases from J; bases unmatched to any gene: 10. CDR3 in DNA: TGCAGCGGGCAAACAGGGGGCAGCGTAGCTTTCTTT. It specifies CSGQTGGSVAFF.

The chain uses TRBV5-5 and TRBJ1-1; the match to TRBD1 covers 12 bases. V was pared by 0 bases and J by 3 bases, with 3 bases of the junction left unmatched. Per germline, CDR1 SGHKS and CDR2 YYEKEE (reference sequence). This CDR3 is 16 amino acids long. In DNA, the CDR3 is TGTGCCAGCAGCTTGGAGGGGACAGGGGGCTACACTGAAGCTTTCTTT. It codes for CASSLEGTGGYTEAFF.